This passage covers 11 T cell receptor beta chains from one sample sequenced in a study of blood T cell repertoires in COVID-19. The repertoire was sequenced with immunoSEQ multiplex PCR; TCRdb's copy has only in-frame clones and lacks some. The sample lists roughly 190,000 clones, 65% to 85% seen once, with 2.5% to 3.5% in the top ten. The sequenced sample was peripheral blood. Receptors were obtained from a man aged 45 to 65 with active or convalescent COVID-19.

V and J are TRBV19 and TRBJ1-2; D possibly corresponds to TRBD1 (6 bases). CDR1 is LNHDA and CDR2 is SQIVND in the germline V gene (reference sequence). There are 14 residues in the CDR3. V was clipped by 2 bases and J by 2 bases, with 9 bases between them. This CDR3 reads CASSISGQNYGYTF. The DNA of the CDR3 is TGTGCCAGTAGTATATCCGGACAGAACTATGGCTACACCTTC.

V is TRBV20-1 and J is TRBJ2-7; D is possibly TRBD2 (6 bases). Between the trimmed V and J ends, which lost 3 bases and 3 bases, there was a span of 12 bases. Germline V gene sequence: CDR1 DFQATT, CDR2 SNEGSKA (reference sequence). This CDR3 has 13 residues. The CDR3: CSASQPGVYEQYF. CDR3 bases: TGCAGTGCTAGTCAACCGGGAGTCTACGAGCAGTACTTC.

The chain has TRBV9 and TRBJ2-3, with D perhaps TRBD2 (5 bases). Per germline, CDR1 SGDLS and CDR2 YYNGEE. This CDR3 contains 15 residues. V lost 0 bases to trimming and J lost 4 bases, with 12 bases between them. The CDR3 DNA reads TGTGCCAGCAGCGTAGATTCGAGGGTCCCAGATACGCAGTATTTT. Translating gives CASSVDSRVPDTQYF.

The rearrangement joins TRBV3-1 (or the pseudogene TRBV3-2) to TRBJ1-5; maybe TRBD1 (5 bases). This CDR3 spans 15 amino acids. V shed 4 bases and J shed 3 bases, with 13 bases lying between them. The germline V gene encodes CDR1 LGHDT and CDR2 YNNKEL (reference sequence). DNA of the CDR3: TGTGCCAGCAGCCCAGGCGGGGCAGTCAATCAGCCCCAGCATTTT. This gives the protein CASSPGGAVNQPQHF.

In its sample, this clone was seen once. The V and J genes are TRBV10-3 and TRBJ2-3; the D gene is possibly TRBD1 (5 bases). Germline values: CDR1 ENHRY, CDR2 SYGVKD. V gave up 1 base and J gave up 3 bases, with 8 bases separating them. There are 14 residues in the CDR3. This chain's CDR3 is CAISEWQGTDTQYF. The CDR3 DNA sequence: TGTGCCATCAGTGAGTGGCAGGGTACAGATACGCAGTATTTT.

The V and J genes are TRBV6-5 and TRBJ2-7; D might be TRBD2 (6 bases). Trimming shortened V by 5 bases and J by 5 bases, and 7 bases separated the two germline ends. Per germline, CDR1 MNHEY and CDR2 SVGAGI. CDR3 length: 11 amino acids. The CDR3 protein is CASSRENEQYF. Here the CDR3 DNA reads TGTGCCAGCAGTCGGGAGAACGAGCAGTACTTC.

This chain joins TRBV3-1 (or the pseudogene TRBV3-2) and TRBJ1-4; no firm D call. There are 15 residues in the CDR3. The ends were cut back, 4 bases at V and 0 bases at J, with 9 bases in the middle. CDR1 and CDR2 from the germline V gene are LGHDT and YNNKEL (reference sequence). This CDR3 reads CASSLYGATNEKLFF. CDR3 bases: TGTGCCAGCAGCCTTTACGGTGCAACTAATGAAAAACTGTTTTTT.

J is TRBJ2-2 and V is TRBV11-3; D not resolved. This CDR3 has 12 residues. V was pared by 5 bases and J by 6 bases, with 7 bases between. Germline assignment: CDR1 SGHNT and CDR2 YENEEA. DNA for the CDR3: TGTGCCAGCAGCCCCCGTGCCGGGGAGCTGTTTTTT. This encodes CASSPRAGELFF.

The chain employs TRBV7-2 and TRBJ1-5, with D tentatively TRBD1 (6 bases). With 1 base removed from V and 1 base from J, the gap between germline ends came to 8 bases. This CDR3 has 15 amino acids. The V gene's germline CDR1 is SGHTA and CDR2 FQGNSA. CDR3 sequence reads: CASSLVGTSNQPQHF. The CDR3 DNA sequence: TGTGCCAGCAGCTTAGTAGGGACAAGCAATCAGCCCCAGCATTTT.

Worth noting for this clone: A much bigger clone sits one base away, suggesting this may be a read error. The sample holds other DNA sequences that translate to the same CDR3. V usage is TRBV27 and J usage is TRBJ2-7, with 7 nucleotides matching TRBD1. The CDR3 is 13 amino acids. Germline V gives CDR1 MNHEY, CDR2 SMNVEV (reference sequence). The CDR3 nucleotides read TGTGCCAGCTCCAGGGGGTACTCCTACGAGCAGTACTTT. This encodes CASSRGYSYEQYF.

CDR3 bases: TGTGCCTGGATACCAGGGACTGTCTATGGCTACACCTTC. Protein sequence: CAWIPGTVYGYTF. The V and J genes are TRBV30 and TRBJ1-2, with D perhaps matching TRBD1 (5 bases). Trimming stripped 4 bases from V and 4 bases from J, with 13 bases between. Per the germline V gene, CDR1 is GTSNPN and CDR2 is SVGIG (reference sequence). This CDR3 has 13 amino acids. Supplemented by reference TRBV30 and TRBJ1-2, the full variable domain reads SQTIHQWPATLVQPVGSPLSLECTVEGTSNPNLYWYRQAAGRGLQLLFYSVGIGQISSEVPQNLSASRPQDRQFILSSKKLLLSDSGFYLCAWIPGTVYGYTFGSGTRLTVV.